Shown below are 20 T cell receptor beta chains from a single sample sequenced in a study of blood T cell repertoires in COVID-19. Assay: immunoSEQ multiplex PCR; the TCRdb copy retains only in-frame clones and omits some. Among around 130,000 clones listed, around 82% were seen once. The sample taken for sequencing was peripheral blood. These receptors came from a man aged 55-75 years with acute or convalescent COVID-19.

The V call is TRBV7-3, the J call TRBJ2-7; 8 nucleotides match TRBD2. Unmatched junction bases numbered 5, after V lost 5 bases and J lost 5 bases. Germline loops: CDR1 SGHTA, CDR2 FQGTGA. The CDR3 spans 13 residues. The CDR3 sequence: CASSRSAGDEQYF. Here the CDR3 DNA reads TGTGCCAGCAGCAGATCAGCGGGGGACGAGCAGTACTTC.

This clone was counted at least ten times. The gene calls are TRBV9 and TRBJ1-3, with no clear D. The germline gives CDR1 SGDLS, CDR2 YYNGEE. The V end was cut by 3 bases, the J end by 6 bases, with 7 bases between. This CDR3 comprises 12 residues. The CDR3 loop is CASSAYANTIYF. Written as DNA, the CDR3 is TGTGCCAGCAGCGCCTATGCAAACACCATATATTTT.

The CDR3 reads CASSPQTGQNEKLFF. Written as DNA, the CDR3 is TGTGCCAGCAGCCCCCAGACCGGACAGAACGAAAAACTGTTTTTT. The gene calls are TRBV11-2 and TRBJ1-4, with D tentatively TRBD1 (6 bases). The CDR3 is made up of 15 amino acids. Trimming pared 5 bases from V and 8 bases from J, leaving 18 bases between. Germline V lookup: CDR1 SGHAT, CDR2 FQNNGV.

The chain links TRBV6-4 to TRBJ2-2, with 8 bases that match TRBD1. V was pared by 6 bases and J by 3 bases, with 3 bases of the junction left unmatched. This CDR3 is 14 amino acids long. The germline gives CDR1 MRHNA, CDR2 SNTAGT. The CDR3 region has the DNA TGTGCCAGCAGGGGACAGGCGGACACCGGGGAGCTGTTTTTT. Residues: CASRGQADTGELFF.

The chain links TRBV10-3 to TRBJ2-7, with D possibly being TRBD1 (6 bases). The germline V gene encodes CDR1 ENHRY and CDR2 SYGVKD. The CDR3 runs to 16 residues. V was cut by 2 bases and J by 0 bases, with 14 bases left in between. The CDR3 coding sequence is TGTGCCATCAGTGAGAGGGGGACCGCGGGCTCCTACGAGCAGTACTTC. It translates to CAISERGTAGSYEQYF.

The J gene is TRBJ1-6, the V gene TRBV5-4; 7 positions agree with TRBD1. Trimming took 0 bases from V and 7 from J; bases not matched to a gene: 7. The CDR3 runs 16 residues. The germline gives CDR1 SGHNT, CDR2 YYREEE (reference sequence). DNA of the CDR3: TGTGCCAGCAGCTTGGCGTCATCAGGGGGGAATTCACCCCTCCACTTT. This gives the protein CASSLASSGGNSPLHF.

J is TRBJ1-1 and V is TRBV15; D uncertain. This CDR3 is built from 13 residues. In germline, CDR1 is LNHNV, CDR2 YYDKDF (reference sequence). Trimming removed 0 bases from V and 0 bases from J, with 2 bases in between. Here the CDR3 DNA reads TGTGCCACCAGCAGAGACTTGAACACTGAAGCTTTCTTT. The encoded protein is CATSRDLNTEAFF.

Regarding this clone: Additional DNA sequences in this sample encode the identical CDR3. The CDR3 spells CASSYYRDTGELFF. For the CDR3, the DNA is TGTGCCAGCAGTTATTACAGGGACACCGGGGAGCTGTTTTTT. The rearrangement uses TRBV6-5 and TRBJ2-2, with D maybe TRBD1 (6 bases). CDR1 is MNHEY, CDR2 SVGAGI, per germline. V lost 3 bases and J lost 3, with 8 bases in between. The CDR3 extends over 14 amino acids.

The V call is TRBV7-3, the J call TRBJ2-5; D is uncertain. V dropped 5 bases and J dropped 1 base, with 14 bases sitting between them. The germline gives CDR1 SGHTA, CDR2 FQGTGA. The CDR3 is 15 amino acids. This CDR3 reads CASSPPPVFQETQYF. CDR3 in DNA: TGTGCCAGCAGCCCCCCCCCAGTGTTCCAAGAGACCCAGTACTTC.

The chain joins TRBV27 to TRBJ2-4; 7 bases map to TRBD1. With 4 bases clipped from V and 0 bases from J, the junction kept 6 bases outside the gene matches. Germline values: CDR1 MNHEY, CDR2 SMNVEV (reference sequence). This CDR3 contains 16 residues. As DNA, the CDR3 is TGTGCCAGCAGTTGGGACAGCCAAATAGCCAAAAACATTCAGTACTTC. Translated: CASSWDSQIAKNIQYF.

The genes are TRBV24-1 and TRBJ2-7; TRBD1 agrees at 8 bases. The V gene's germline CDR1 is KGHDR and CDR2 SFDVKD. The CDR3 sequence is 15 residues long. The V gene end was trimmed by 3 bases and the J gene end by 5 bases; junction bases not matched to a gene: 8. The CDR3 region has the DNA TGTGCCACCAGTGATCACGACAGGGGTTGCAACGAGCAGTACTTC. Translation: CATSDHDRGCNEQYF.

The chain joins TRBV19 to TRBJ1-6; TRBD1 matches at 10 bases. CDR3 length: 14 amino acids. Germline V gene lookup returns CDR1 LNHDA and CDR2 SQIVND (reference sequence). J was trimmed by 10 bases and V by 5 bases; bases with no gene match: 5. CDR3 loop: CASSSTGGESPLHF. The CDR3 DNA reads as TGTGCCAGTAGTTCGACAGGGGGCGAATCACCCCTCCACTTT.

A word on this clone: One base away lies a much larger clone, so this may be a sequencing read error. The J gene is TRBJ1-1, the V gene TRBV5-4; perhaps TRBD1 as D (5 bases). This CDR3 has 13 amino acids. Germline loops: CDR1 SGHNT, CDR2 YYREEE (reference sequence). V lost 3 bases, J lost 0 bases, and 6 bases lay in between. The CDR3 loop is CASSSDMNTEAFF. The CDR3 nucleotides are TGTGCCAGCAGCTCGGACATGAACACTGAAGCTTTCTTT.

This rearrangement joins TRBV5-1 to TRBJ1-1; 8 nucleotides line up with TRBD1. Germline CDR1 and CDR2: SGHRS and YFSETQ. This CDR3 comprises 13 residues. Trimming at V came to 0 bases and at J to 6 bases, leaving 1 base not matched to a gene. CDR3 nucleotides: TGCGCCAGCAGCTTGGGGACAGGGCCTGAAGCTTTCTTT. This encodes CASSLGTGPEAFF.

The DNA of the CDR3 is TGTGCCAGCAGTCAGACAGGGCTGTGGGGCAACACCATATATTTT. As protein: CASSQTGLWGNTIYF. The chain uses TRBV6-5 and TRBJ1-3; 7 positions match TRBD1. Trimming took 5 bases from V and 7 from J; bases not matched to a gene: 11. Germline values: CDR1 MNHEY, CDR2 SVGAGI. The CDR3 sequence is 15 residues long.

This sequence joins TRBV27 and TRBJ1-2; a weak D match, TRBD1 (6 bases). The germline V and J ends were trimmed by 3 bases and 2 bases, with 10 bases remaining between them. CDR3 length equals 14 residues. Germline CDR1 reads MNHEY; CDR2 reads SMNVEV (reference sequence). CDR3 loop: CASSFRQANYGYTF. The CDR3 DNA reads TGTGCCAGCAGTTTCAGACAGGCGAACTATGGCTACACCTTC.

This rearrangement joins TRBV24-1 to TRBJ1-5, with 9 bases aligning to TRBD1. In germline, CDR1 is KGHDR, CDR2 SFDVKD. After removal of 10 bases from V and 2 bases from J, the junction contained 5 bases not matched to a gene. This CDR3 comprises 14 residues. This chain's CDR3 is CATATGGGNQPQHF. CDR3 coding DNA: TGTGCCACTGCGACAGGGGGAGGCAATCAGCCCCAGCATTTT.

The chain combines TRBV29-1 with TRBJ1-1; D call uncertain. The CDR3 runs 17 residues. Germline assignment: CDR1 SQVTM and CDR2 ANQGSEA. Trimming took 1 base from V and 3 from J, leaving 21 bases between them. This chain's CDR3 is CSVEGKAAYGGDTEAFF. Written as DNA, the CDR3 is TGCAGCGTTGAAGGCAAGGCAGCCTACGGCGGAGACACTGAAGCTTTCTTT.

V is TRBV10-2 and J is TRBJ1-1; D is uncertain. This CDR3 is 14 amino acids long. Germline V gene sequence: CDR1 WSHSY, CDR2 SAAADI. V was trimmed by 3 bases and J by 8 bases, leaving 16 bases between them. The CDR3 coding sequence is TGCGCCAGCAGTGATTTCCCGAACACGTCGGAAGCTTTCTTT. It yields the protein CASSDFPNTSEAFF.

The chain joins TRBV5-1 to TRBJ1-1; D possibly corresponds to TRBD1 (5 bases). Germline assignment: CDR1 SGHRS and CDR2 YFSETQ. This CDR3 spans 13 amino acids. Trimming removed 5 bases from V and 7 bases from J, with 15 bases in between. The DNA for the CDR3 is TGCGCCAGCAGTGGTAGGGGCCCCAATGAAGCTTTCTTT. Protein product: CASSGRGPNEAFF. Combining the CDR3 with reference TRBV5-1 and TRBJ1-1 gives the whole variable domain KAGVTQTPRYLIKTRGQQVTLSCSPISGHRSVSWYQQTPGQGLQFLFEYFSETQRNKGNFPGRFSGRQFSNSRSEMNVSTLELGDSALYLCASSGRGPNEAFFGQGTRLTVV.